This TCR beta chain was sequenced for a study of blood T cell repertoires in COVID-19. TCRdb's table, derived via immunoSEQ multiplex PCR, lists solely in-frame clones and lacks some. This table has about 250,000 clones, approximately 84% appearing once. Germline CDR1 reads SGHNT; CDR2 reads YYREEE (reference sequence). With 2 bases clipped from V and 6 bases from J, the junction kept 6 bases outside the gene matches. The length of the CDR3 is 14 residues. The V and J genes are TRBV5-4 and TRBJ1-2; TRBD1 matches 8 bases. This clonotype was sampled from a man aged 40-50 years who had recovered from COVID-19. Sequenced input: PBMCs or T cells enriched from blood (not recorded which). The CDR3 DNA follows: TGTGCCAGCAGCTTCGGACAGGGCGTCGATGGCTACACCTTC. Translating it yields CASSFGQGVDGYTF.